This T cell receptor (beta chain) was sequenced in a study of memory CD4+ T cells and cytomegalovirus serostatus. The CDR3 spans 16 residues. The sort gate was single viable CD3+CD4+CD8-CD45RO+ cells for memory CD4+ T cells. Serostatus was set by detecting CMV pp150, pp28, p38, p52 IgG. CD4+ T cells were isolated by positive magnetic selection. TCRdb keeps only in-frame clones here, not all; method: immunoSEQ multiplex PCR. The sample records 45,000 to 50,000 clones, 78% being singletons. This TCR was recovered from an adult in good health and CMV-seronegative. Sequenced input: memory CD4+ T cells from blood. The genes are TRBV21-1 and TRBJ2-7; whether TRBD1, the table's D call, matches the DNA was not checked. TRBV21-1 is a pseudogene segment. CDR3 loop: CASSKSRDKHSYEQYF. The DNA for the CDR3 is TGTGCCAGCAGCAAATCCCGGGACAAGCACTCCTACGAGCAGTACTTC.